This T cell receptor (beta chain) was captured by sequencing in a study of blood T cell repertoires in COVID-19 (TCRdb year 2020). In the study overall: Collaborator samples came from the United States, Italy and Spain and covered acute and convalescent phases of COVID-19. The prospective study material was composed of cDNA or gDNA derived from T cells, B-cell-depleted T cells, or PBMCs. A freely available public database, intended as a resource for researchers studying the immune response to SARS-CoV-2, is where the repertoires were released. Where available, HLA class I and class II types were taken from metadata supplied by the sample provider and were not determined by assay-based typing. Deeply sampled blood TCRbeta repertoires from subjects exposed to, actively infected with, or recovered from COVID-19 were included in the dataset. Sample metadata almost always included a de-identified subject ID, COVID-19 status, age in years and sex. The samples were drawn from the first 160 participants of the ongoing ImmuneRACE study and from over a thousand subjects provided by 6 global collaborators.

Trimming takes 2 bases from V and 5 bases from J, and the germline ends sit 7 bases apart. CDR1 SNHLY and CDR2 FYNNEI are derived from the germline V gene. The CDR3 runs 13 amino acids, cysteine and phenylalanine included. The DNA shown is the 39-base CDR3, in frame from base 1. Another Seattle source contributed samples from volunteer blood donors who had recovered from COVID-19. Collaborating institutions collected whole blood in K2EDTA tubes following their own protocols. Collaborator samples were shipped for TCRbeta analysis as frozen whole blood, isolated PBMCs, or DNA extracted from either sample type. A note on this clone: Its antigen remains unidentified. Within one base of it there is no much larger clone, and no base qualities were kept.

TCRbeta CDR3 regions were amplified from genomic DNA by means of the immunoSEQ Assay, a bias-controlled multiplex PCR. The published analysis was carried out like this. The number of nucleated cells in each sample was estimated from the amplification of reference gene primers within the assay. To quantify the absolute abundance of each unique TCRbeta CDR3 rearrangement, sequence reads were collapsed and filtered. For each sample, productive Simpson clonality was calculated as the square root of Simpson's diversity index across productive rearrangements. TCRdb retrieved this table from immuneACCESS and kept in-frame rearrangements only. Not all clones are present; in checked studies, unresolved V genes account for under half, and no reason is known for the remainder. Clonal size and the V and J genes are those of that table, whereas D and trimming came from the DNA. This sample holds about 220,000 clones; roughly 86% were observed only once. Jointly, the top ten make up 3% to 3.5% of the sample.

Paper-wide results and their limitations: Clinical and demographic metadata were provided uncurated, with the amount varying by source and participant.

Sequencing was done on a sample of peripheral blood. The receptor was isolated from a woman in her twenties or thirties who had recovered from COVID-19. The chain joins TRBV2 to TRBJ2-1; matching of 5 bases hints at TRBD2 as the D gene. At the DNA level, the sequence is TGTGCCAGCAGTGAAAGGCGGGACAATGAGCAGTTCTTC. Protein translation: CASSERRDNEQFF.